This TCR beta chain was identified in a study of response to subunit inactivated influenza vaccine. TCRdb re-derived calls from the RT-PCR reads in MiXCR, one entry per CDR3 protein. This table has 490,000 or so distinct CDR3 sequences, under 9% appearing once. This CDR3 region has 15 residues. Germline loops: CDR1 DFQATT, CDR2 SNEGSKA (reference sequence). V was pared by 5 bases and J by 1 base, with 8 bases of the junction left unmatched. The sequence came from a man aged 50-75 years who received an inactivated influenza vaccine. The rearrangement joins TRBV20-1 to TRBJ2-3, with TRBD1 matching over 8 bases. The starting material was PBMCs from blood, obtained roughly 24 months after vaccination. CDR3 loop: CSALKATGGTDTQYF. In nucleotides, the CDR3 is TGCAGTGCTCTCAAGGCGACAGGGGGCACAGATACGCAGTATTTT.